Listed below are T cell receptor beta chains from one sample, sequenced in a study of cytomegalovirus exposure and HLA in healthy donors. Data came from immunoSEQ multiplex PCR; TCRdb stores just in-frame clones and leaves some out. The table has about 190,000 clones, over 60% seen once. Sample: PBMCs. The receptor source for this set is a man aged 25-40 years in good health and CMV-seropositive. The CDR3 runs from the conserved cysteine through the conserved F or W. Fields, in order: V gene, clone size, J gene, D gene, CDR3 protein, CDR3 DNA. The D gene is left open where the match is weak. Clone size is not always given. Where it is, it says once, few, many or a class for expanded clones.

v_call: TRBV9; clone_size: NA; j_call: TRBJ2-3; d_call: TRBD2; cdr3_aa: CASSPRLARAGDTQYF; cdr3_nt: TGTGCCAGCAGCCCAAGACTAGCCCGAGCGGGAGATACGCAGTATTTT
v_call: TRBV27; clone_size: NA; j_call: TRBJ2-3; d_call: TRBD2; cdr3_aa: CASSYSGRKDTQYF; cdr3_nt: TGTGCCAGCAGTTATAGCGGGAGAAAGGATACGCAGTATTTT
v_call: TRBV25-1; clone_size: NA; j_call: TRBJ1-1; d_call: TRBD1; cdr3_aa: CASGTGFGTEAFF; cdr3_nt: TGTGCCAGCGGGACAGGGTTCGGCACTGAAGCTTTCTTT
v_call: TRBV5-1; clone_size: few; j_call: TRBJ1-2; d_call: NA; cdr3_aa: CASSLDRVLYGYTF; cdr3_nt: TGCGCCAGCAGCTTGGACAGGGTCCTCTATGGCTACACCTTC
v_call: TRBV7-9; clone_size: NA; j_call: TRBJ1-3; d_call: NA; cdr3_aa: CASSPLSGNTIYF; cdr3_nt: TGTGCCAGCAGCCCCCTTTCTGGAAACACCATATATTTT
v_call: TRBV2; clone_size: NA; j_call: TRBJ1-6; d_call: TRBD1; cdr3_aa: CASKADRGYSPLHF; cdr3_nt: TGTGCCAGCAAGGCCGACAGGGGTTATTCACCCCTCCACTTT
v_call: TRBV9; clone_size: NA; j_call: TRBJ2-1; d_call: NA; cdr3_aa: CASSVGTLFSSYNEQFF; cdr3_nt: TGTGCCAGCAGCGTAGGTACCCTTTTCAGCTCCTACAATGAGCAGTTCTTC
v_call: TRBV6-5; clone_size: NA; j_call: TRBJ1-2; d_call: NA; cdr3_aa: CASRWGQEQNYGYTF; cdr3_nt: TGTGCCAGCCGATGGGGGCAGGAGCAGAACTATGGCTACACCTTC
v_call: TRBV11-2; clone_size: NA; j_call: TRBJ2-2; d_call: TRBD2; cdr3_aa: CASSWTIGTSGRRDGELFF; cdr3_nt: TGTGCCAGCAGCTGGACAATCGGGACTAGCGGGAGGCGGGACGGGGAGCTGTTTTTT
v_call: TRBV28; clone_size: once; j_call: TRBJ2-7; d_call: TRBD2; cdr3_aa: CASSSTSGRRGTIYEQYF; cdr3_nt: TGTGCCAGCAGTTCGACTAGCGGGAGGCGGGGGACGATCTACGAGCAGTACTTC
v_call: TRBV6-6; clone_size: NA; j_call: TRBJ2-7; d_call: NA; cdr3_aa: CASSYPGQSYEQYF; cdr3_nt: TGTGCCAGCAGTTACCCAGGACAGTCCTACGAGCAGTACTTC
v_call: TRBV7-2; clone_size: NA; j_call: TRBJ1-5; d_call: NA; cdr3_aa: CASSRGQNQPQHF; cdr3_nt: TGTGCCAGCAGCAGAGGACAAAATCAGCCCCAGCATTTT
v_call: TRBV18; clone_size: many; j_call: TRBJ1-1; d_call: NA; cdr3_aa: CASSRGENTEAFF; cdr3_nt: TGTGCCAGCTCACGGGGCGAGAACACTGAAGCTTTCTTT
v_call: TRBV7-2; clone_size: NA; j_call: TRBJ2-2; d_call: TRBD2; cdr3_aa: CASSLRTSGTSGELFF; cdr3_nt: TGTGCCAGCAGCCTTCGGACTAGCGGGACCTCCGGGGAGCTGTTTTTT
v_call: TRBV27; clone_size: few; j_call: TRBJ2-1; d_call: TRBD1; cdr3_aa: CASSLRRDRDNEQFF; cdr3_nt: TGTGCCAGCAGTTTACGTCGGGACAGGGACAATGAGCAGTTCTTC
v_call: TRBV4-3; clone_size: NA; j_call: TRBJ2-2; d_call: NA; cdr3_aa: CASSRTLGPGELFF; cdr3_nt: TGCGCCAGCAGCCGCACCCTGGGCCCCGGGGAGCTGTTTTTT
v_call: TRBV30; clone_size: NA; j_call: TRBJ1-1; d_call: NA; cdr3_aa: CAYSLGGNTEAFF; cdr3_nt: TGTGCCTATTCCCTCGGGGGGAACACTGAAGCTTTCTTT
v_call: TRBV30; clone_size: NA; j_call: TRBJ2-2; d_call: NA; cdr3_aa: CAYLGGVGRGTGELFF; cdr3_nt: TGTGCCTACCTAGGGGGTGTTGGGCGAGGGACCGGGGAGCTGTTTTTT
v_call: TRBV18; clone_size: NA; j_call: TRBJ1-4; d_call: NA; cdr3_aa: CASQGGRNEKLFF; cdr3_nt: TGTGCCAGCCAAGGGGGAAGGAATGAAAAACTGTTTTTT
v_call: TRBV4-3; clone_size: few; j_call: TRBJ2-7; d_call: TRBD2; cdr3_aa: CASSQERVGAGGHEQYF; cdr3_nt: TGCGCCAGCAGCCAAGAGAGAGTGGGAGCGGGAGGCCACGAGCAGTACTTC
v_call: TRBV28; clone_size: few; j_call: TRBJ2-7; d_call: TRBD2; cdr3_aa: CASSFILRSGRAYEQYF; cdr3_nt: TGTGCCAGCAGTTTTATTCTCAGGAGCGGGAGGGCCTACGAGCAGTACTTC
v_call: TRBV15; clone_size: NA; j_call: TRBJ2-3; d_call: TRBD2; cdr3_aa: CATSNSGRAQDTQYF; cdr3_nt: TGTGCCACCAGCAATAGCGGGAGGGCCCAAGATACGCAGTATTTT
v_call: TRBV29-1; clone_size: NA; j_call: TRBJ1-6; d_call: TRBD1; cdr3_aa: CSVEGGRGQGVSSYNSPLHF; cdr3_nt: TGCAGCGTTGAAGGAGGGAGGGGACAGGGTGTTAGCTCCTATAATTCACCCCTCCACTTT
v_call: TRBV5-8; clone_size: NA; j_call: TRBJ1-5; d_call: NA; cdr3_aa: CASSLLPGQPQHF; cdr3_nt: TGTGCCAGCAGCTTGTTGCCGGGTCAGCCCCAGCATTTT
v_call: TRBV11-3; clone_size: NA; j_call: TRBJ2-6; d_call: NA; cdr3_aa: CASSSGVGWTGANVLTF; cdr3_nt: TGTGCCAGCAGCTCGGGGGTGGGCTGGACTGGGGCCAACGTCCTGACTTTC
v_call: TRBV7-6; clone_size: few; j_call: TRBJ2-2; d_call: NA; cdr3_aa: CASSQEGSQLGELFF; cdr3_nt: TGTGCCAGCAGCCAGGAAGGCTCTCAACTCGGGGAGCTGTTTTTT
v_call: TRBV5-1; clone_size: NA; j_call: TRBJ1-1; d_call: NA; cdr3_aa: CASSSGLTEAFF; cdr3_nt: TGCGCCAGCAGCTCTGGACTCACTGAAGCTTTCTTT
v_call: TRBV7-8; clone_size: NA; j_call: TRBJ2-1; d_call: NA; cdr3_aa: CASRRGAYNEQFF; cdr3_nt: TGTGCCAGCAGGAGAGGAGCCTACAATGAGCAGTTCTTC
v_call: TRBV5-4; clone_size: NA; j_call: TRBJ1-1; d_call: NA; cdr3_aa: CASSPQTGGRSATEAFF; cdr3_nt: TGTGCCAGCAGCCCGCAGACCGGGGGGAGATCAGCTACTGAAGCTTTCTTT
v_call: TRBV6-1; clone_size: NA; j_call: TRBJ1-1; d_call: NA; cdr3_aa: CASSGLGVNTEAFF; cdr3_nt: TGTGCCAGCAGTGGACTCGGGGTGAACACTGAAGCTTTCTTT
v_call: TRBV6-5; clone_size: NA; j_call: TRBJ1-5; d_call: NA; cdr3_aa: CASSYSYGIQPQHF; cdr3_nt: TGTGCCAGCAGTTACTCCTACGGGATACAGCCCCAGCATTTT
v_call: TRBV19; clone_size: NA; j_call: TRBJ2-2; d_call: NA; cdr3_aa: CASSIGQLGELFF; cdr3_nt: TGTGCCAGTAGTATTGGACAGCTCGGGGAGCTGTTTTTT
v_call: TRBV18; clone_size: NA; j_call: TRBJ1-2; d_call: TRBD1; cdr3_aa: CASSLSNNRGPEGYTF; cdr3_nt: TGTGCCAGCTCACTCAGCAATAACAGGGGGCCAGAGGGCTACACCTTC
v_call: TRBV28; clone_size: few; j_call: TRBJ2-7; d_call: NA; cdr3_aa: CASSLRGVREYEQYF; cdr3_nt: TGTGCCAGCAGTTTGAGGGGAGTACGGGAGTACGAGCAGTACTTC
v_call: TRBV7-9; clone_size: NA; j_call: TRBJ2-3; d_call: TRBD2; cdr3_aa: CASSLERGDTQYF; cdr3_nt: TGTGCCAGCAGCTTAGAGCGGGGGGATACGCAGTATTTT
v_call: TRBV5-6; clone_size: NA; j_call: TRBJ1-2; d_call: TRBD1; cdr3_aa: CASLRAGGLLYGYTF; cdr3_nt: TGTGCCAGCCTGCGGGCAGGGGGCCTACTCTATGGCTACACCTTC
v_call: TRBV27; clone_size: NA; j_call: TRBJ1-5; d_call: NA; cdr3_aa: CASSRQANQPQHF; cdr3_nt: TGTGCCAGCAGCCGACAGGCCAATCAGCCCCAGCATTTT
v_call: TRBV7-2; clone_size: NA; j_call: TRBJ2-7; d_call: NA; cdr3_aa: CASSRDWSSYEQYF; cdr3_nt: TGTGCCAGCAGCCGGGACTGGAGCTCCTACGAGCAGTACTTC
v_call: TRBV9; clone_size: NA; j_call: TRBJ2-7; d_call: NA; cdr3_aa: CASSVAGGSSYEQYF; cdr3_nt: TGTGCCAGCAGCGTAGCTGGTGGGAGCTCCTACGAGCAGTACTTC
v_call: TRBV5-1; clone_size: NA; j_call: TRBJ1-1; d_call: NA; cdr3_aa: CASRREGGRTEAFF; cdr3_nt: TGCGCCAGCAGGCGGGAGGGGGGGCGTACTGAAGCTTTCTTT
v_call: TRBV25-1; clone_size: NA; j_call: TRBJ2-7; d_call: TRBD1; cdr3_aa: CASSEFWTGATYEQYF; cdr3_nt: TGTGCCAGCAGTGAATTCTGGACAGGGGCGACCTACGAGCAGTACTTC
v_call: TRBV18; clone_size: few; j_call: TRBJ2-3; d_call: NA; cdr3_aa: CASSPTMGGGTDTQYF; cdr3_nt: TGTGCCAGCTCACCAACGATGGGCGGGGGCACAGATACGCAGTATTTT
v_call: TRBV11-1; clone_size: NA; j_call: TRBJ1-1; d_call: NA; cdr3_aa: CASSFVNTEAFF; cdr3_nt: TGTGCCAGCAGCTTTGTAAATACTGAAGCTTTCTTT
v_call: TRBV11-2; clone_size: NA; j_call: TRBJ2-7; d_call: NA; cdr3_aa: CASSWGLDVGYEQYF; cdr3_nt: TGTGCCAGCAGCTGGGGGCTCGACGTCGGCTACGAGCAGTACTTC
v_call: TRBV7-8; clone_size: once; j_call: TRBJ2-7; d_call: NA; cdr3_aa: CASSLGSRYYEQYF; cdr3_nt: TGTGCCAGCAGCTTAGGGTCACGGTACTACGAGCAGTACTTC
v_call: TRBV7-6; clone_size: NA; j_call: TRBJ2-1; d_call: TRBD2; cdr3_aa: CASSVTSGSSYNEQFF; cdr3_nt: TGTGCCAGCAGCGTGACTAGCGGGAGCTCCTACAATGAGCAGTTCTTC
v_call: TRBV7-9; clone_size: NA; j_call: TRBJ1-3; d_call: NA; cdr3_aa: CASSFTKGAGNTIYF; cdr3_nt: TGTGCCAGCAGCTTCACCAAGGGGGCTGGAAACACCATATATTTT
v_call: TRBV28; clone_size: NA; j_call: TRBJ2-1; d_call: NA; cdr3_aa: CAQQEGEQFF; cdr3_nt: TGTGCCCAGCAGGAGGGTGAGCAGTTCTTC
v_call: TRBV2; clone_size: once; j_call: TRBJ2-1; d_call: TRBD2; cdr3_aa: CASSPGLAGRNEQFF; cdr3_nt: TGTGCCAGCAGCCCGGGACTAGCGGGCCGGAATGAGCAGTTCTTC
v_call: TRBV5-8; clone_size: NA; j_call: TRBJ2-5; d_call: NA; cdr3_aa: CASSLGAPGYQETQYF; cdr3_nt: TGTGCCAGCAGCTTGGGAGCACCGGGGTACCAAGAGACCCAGTACTTC
v_call: TRBV7-9; clone_size: NA; j_call: TRBJ1-2; d_call: NA; cdr3_aa: CSSRPGEANYGYTF; cdr3_nt: TGTTCCAGCAGGCCAGGGGAAGCTAACTATGGCTACACCTTC
v_call: TRBV29-1; clone_size: NA; j_call: TRBJ2-1; d_call: TRBD1; cdr3_aa: CSVRFSGTGLYNEQFF; cdr3_nt: TGCAGCGTCCGATTTTCCGGGACAGGCCTCTACAATGAGCAGTTCTTC